What follows are 14 T cell receptor beta chains derived from one specimen sequenced in a study of shared clonotypes between healthy human individuals. The table came from immunoSEQ multiplex PCR; TCRdb's copy has only in-frame clones and leaves some out. Of some 1.5 million clones listed, nearly 99% are singletons. Source material: naive CD4+ T cells sorted from blood. The subset: CD45RA+ positively selected. Every receptor here comes from a man under 40 in good health.

This sequence joins TRBV4-2 and TRBJ2-7; 7 bases are shared with TRBD2. V lost 1 base to trimming and J lost 3 bases; unmatched junction nucleotides: 6. Per germline, CDR1 LGHNA and CDR2 YNFKEQ. The CDR3 length is 15 residues. The CDR3: CASSQVLGEGYEQYF. CDR3 nucleotide sequence: TGTGCCAGCAGCCAAGTCCTAGGGGAGGGCTACGAGCAGTACTTC.

The chain links TRBV11-2 to TRBJ2-7, with D hard to call. The CDR3 totals 13 residues. Per germline, CDR1 SGHAT and CDR2 FQNNGV. V was cut by 4 bases and J by 5 bases, with 12 bases left in between. The CDR3 is CASSSWYVDEQYF. In nucleotides, the CDR3 is TGTGCCAGCAGCTCGTGGTACGTCGACGAGCAGTACTTC.

V and J are TRBV21-1 and TRBJ1-5. TRBV21-1 is labeled a pseudogene. The CDR3 has 14 amino acids. CDR3 in amino acids: CASLPGGSNQPQHF. The CDR3 DNA is TGTGCCAGTCTCCCGGGGGGGAGCAATCAGCCCCAGCATTTT.

The rearrangement joins TRBV7-3 to TRBJ2-3, with 11 bases that match TRBD1. The ends lost 5 bases at V and 4 bases at J; junction bases unmatched: 2. CDR1 and CDR2 (germline): SGHTA, FQGTGA. The CDR3 is 14 amino acids. DNA for the CDR3: TGTGCCAGCAGCCCGGGACAGGGGGCAGATACGCAGTATTTT. Amino acids: CASSPGQGADTQYF. Based on the CDR3 plus reference TRBV7-3 and TRBJ2-3, the full variable domain is GAGVSQTPSNKVTEKGKYVELRCDPISGHTALYWYRQSLGQGPEFLIYFQGTGAADDSGLPNDRFFAVRPEGSVSTLKIQRTERGDSAVYLCASSPGQGADTQYFGPGTRLTVL.

This sequence joins TRBV5-4 and TRBJ1-1; D possibly corresponds to TRBD1 (5 bases). The CDR3 extends over 15 amino acids. Between the trimmed V and J ends, which lost 3 bases and 8 bases, there was a span of 20 bases. CDR1 and CDR2 (germline): SGHNT, YYREEE (reference sequence). CDR3 in DNA: TGTGCCAGCAGCTACCGCGCGGGGGACGTCTCCGAAGCTTTCTTT. It translates to CASSYRAGDVSEAFF.

This chain connects TRBV6-1 to TRBJ2-1; 13 positions match TRBD2. V shed 3 bases and J 5 bases; nucleotides not matched to a gene: 1. This CDR3 is 15 amino acids long. The germline gives CDR1 MNHNS, CDR2 SASEGT. DNA for the CDR3: TGTGCCAGCAGTGAGGGACTAGCGGGACACAATGAGCAGTTCTTC. Translation: CASSEGLAGHNEQFF.

The chain is built from TRBV2 and TRBJ2-2, with D maybe TRBD2 (6 bases). CDR3 size: 13 residues. V was cut by 6 bases and J by 6 bases, with 11 bases left in between. Germline CDR1 and CDR2: SNHLY and FYNNEI. CDR3 loop: CASREGGAGELFF. In DNA form, the CDR3 reads TGTGCCAGCAGGGAGGGTGGCGCCGGGGAGCTGTTTTTT. Full variable domain (outside the CDR3, taken from reference TRBV2 and TRBJ2-2): EPEVTQTPSHQVTQMGQEVILRCVPISNHLYFYWYRQILGQKVEFLVSFYNNEISEKSEIFDDQFSVERPDGSNFTLKIRSTKLEDSAMYFCASREGGAGELFFGEGSRLTVL.

This chain joins TRBV18 and TRBJ2-7; 7 nucleotides line up with TRBD1. The CDR3 covers 16 residues. Germline trimming cut 3 bases from V and 1 base from J; bases unmatched to any gene: 9. CDR1 and CDR2 from the germline V gene are KGHSH and LQKENI. The CDR3 DNA is TGTGCCAGCTCACCGTCCTACAGGGGTCTATCCTACGAGCAGTACTTC. Translation: CASSPSYRGLSYEQYF.

This chain connects TRBV5-1 to TRBJ2-1; D is unclear. Trimming took 5 bases from V and 7 from J, leaving 10 bases between them. CDR3 length equals 12 residues. CDR1 SGHRS and CDR2 YFSETQ come from the germline V gene. The CDR3: CASRVWGNEQFF. CDR3 nucleotide sequence: TGCGCCAGCAGAGTGTGGGGAAATGAGCAGTTCTTC.

A note on this clone: Other DNA sequences in this specimen translate into the identical CDR3. J is TRBJ2-1 and V is TRBV5-1; a possible D gene is TRBD2 (5 bases). The CDR3 covers 16 residues. CDR1 SGHRS and CDR2 YFSETQ come from the germline V gene. V was pared by 0 bases and J by 0 bases, with 10 bases between. CDR3 nucleotide sequence: TGCGCCAGCAGCTTGGCCAGCGGAAGCTCCTACAATGAGCAGTTCTTC. Protein product: CASSLASGSSYNEQFF.

This clone occurred once. The rearrangement uses TRBV4-1 and TRBJ1-4, with TRBD1 as a possible D gene (5 bases). The germline V gene has CDR1 MGHRA and CDR2 YSYEKL. V dropped 2 bases and J dropped 4 bases, with 17 bases sitting between them. The CDR3 sequence is 17 residues long. The CDR3 protein is CASSQQHRDGSNEKLFF. For the CDR3, the DNA is TGCGCCAGCAGCCAACAGCACCGGGACGGGAGTAATGAAAAACTGTTTTTT.

The V gene is TRBV4-1, the J gene TRBJ2-7; TRBD1 matches at 12 bases. The length of the CDR3 is 17 residues. CDR1 MGHRA and CDR2 YSYEKL come from the germline V gene. After removal of 1 base from V and 5 bases from J, the junction contained 9 bases not matched to a gene. CDR3 in amino acids: CASSQGPPGQGADEQYF. Here the CDR3 DNA reads TGCGCCAGCAGCCAAGGGCCCCCGGGACAGGGGGCGGACGAGCAGTACTTC.

The V gene is TRBV18, the J gene TRBJ1-4; tentative D call: TRBD1 (5 bases). The CDR3 covers 15 residues. V was clipped by 3 bases and J by 6 bases, with 14 bases between them. In germline, CDR1 is KGHSH, CDR2 LQKENI. The chain's CDR3 is CASSPFRRGDEKLFF. The CDR3 DNA follows: TGTGCCAGCTCACCTTTCCGGCGGGGGGATGAAAAACTGTTTTTT.

The V and J genes are TRBV5-1 and TRBJ1-3; D uncertain. The CDR3 extends over 16 amino acids. The germline gives CDR1 SGHRS, CDR2 YFSETQ. Trimming took 0 bases from V and 0 from J, leaving 10 bases between them. CDR3 region: CASSLGGMLSGNTIYF. CDR3 coding DNA: TGCGCCAGCAGCTTGGGAGGGATGCTCTCTGGAAACACCATATATTTT.